This TCR beta chain was recorded in a study of beta chain features in type 1 diabetes. Across the study: Across the samples, some 99 million sorted cells were examined in total. The study, taken as a whole, reports: Possible PCR preference for shorter templates applied equally to patients and controls.

The investigators reverse transcribed all of the isolated RNA, so they sequenced expressed TCRB transcripts. Naive, central memory and regulatory T cell samples yielded about 4 million reads on average. Generated by immunoSEQ multiplex PCR, the TCRdb table keeps only in-frame clones and is missing some. The table has nearly 350,000 clones, roughly 8% seen once. This clone has a count of ten or more. Antigen: not known. The specimen was central memory CD4+ T cells from blood. The TCR was taken from a woman aged 18-35 years in good health.

The CDR3 DNA sequence: TGTGCCAGCAGCTTAGAGGGAGATACGCAGTATTTT. This encodes CASSLEGDTQYF. The chain couples TRBV7-8 to TRBJ2-3; D is undetermined. The CDR3 has 12 residues. Per germline, CDR1 SGHVS and CDR2 FQNEAQ. V was clipped by 1 base and J by 5 bases, with 4 bases between them.